This entry is about one T cell receptor beta chain. Its antigen is undetermined. PCR was performed using 60 Vbeta and 13 Jbeta primers. TCRdb keeps only in-frame clones here, not all; method: immunoSEQ multiplex PCR. The sample yields around 130,000 clones, about 85% seen once. Donors had nominal health at sampling but likely had unrecorded immune exposures. The entry originates in a study of cytomegalovirus exposure and HLA in healthy donors. V dropped 6 bases and J dropped 2; count of bases not matched to a gene: 3. This CDR3 contains 13 residues. Germline lookup yields CDR1 MNHEY and CDR2 SMNVEV (reference sequence). Findings and limits, study-wide: Sequencing probably produced one cluster of sequence variants that were highly shared.

The TCR sequence derives from a boy aged 5-17 years in good health and CMV-seronegative. This chain uses TRBV27 with TRBJ1-2, with 7 bases aligning to TRBD1. The sample taken for sequencing was PBMCs. In nucleotides, the CDR3 is TGTGCCAGCAGCAAGGGACAGAACTATGGCTACACCTTC. This translates into CASSKGQNYGYTF.